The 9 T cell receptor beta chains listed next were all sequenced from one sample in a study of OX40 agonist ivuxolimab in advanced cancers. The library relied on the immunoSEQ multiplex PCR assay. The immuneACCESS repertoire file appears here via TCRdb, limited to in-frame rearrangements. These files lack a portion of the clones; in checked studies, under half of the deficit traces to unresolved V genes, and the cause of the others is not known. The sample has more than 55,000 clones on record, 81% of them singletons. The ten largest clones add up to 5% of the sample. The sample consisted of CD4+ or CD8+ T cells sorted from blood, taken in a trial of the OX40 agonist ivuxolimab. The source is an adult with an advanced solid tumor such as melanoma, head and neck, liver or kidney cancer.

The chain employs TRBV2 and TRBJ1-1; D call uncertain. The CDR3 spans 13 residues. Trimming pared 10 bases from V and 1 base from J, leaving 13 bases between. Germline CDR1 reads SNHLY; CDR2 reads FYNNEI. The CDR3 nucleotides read TGTGCCACCACTTTAGAGTGGAACACTGAAGCTTTCTTT. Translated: CATTLEWNTEAFF.

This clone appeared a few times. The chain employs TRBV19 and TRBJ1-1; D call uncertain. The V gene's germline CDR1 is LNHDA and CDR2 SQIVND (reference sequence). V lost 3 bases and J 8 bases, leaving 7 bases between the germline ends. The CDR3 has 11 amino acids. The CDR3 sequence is CASSIFREAFF. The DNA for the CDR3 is TGTGCCAGTAGTATTTTTCGGGAAGCTTTCTTT. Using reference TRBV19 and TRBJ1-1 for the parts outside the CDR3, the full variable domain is DGGITQSPKYLFRKEGQNVTLSCEQNLNHDAMYWYRQDPGQGLRLIYYSQIVNDFQKGDIAEGYSVSREKKESFPLTVTSAQKNPTAFYLCASSIFREAFFGQGTRLTVV.

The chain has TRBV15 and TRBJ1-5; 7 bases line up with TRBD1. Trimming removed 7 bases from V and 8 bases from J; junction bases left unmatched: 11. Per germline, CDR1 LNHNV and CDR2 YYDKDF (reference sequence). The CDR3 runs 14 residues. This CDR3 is CATTSNRGSEPQHF. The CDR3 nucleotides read TGTGCCACCACATCAAACAGGGGTAGCGAGCCCCAGCATTTT.

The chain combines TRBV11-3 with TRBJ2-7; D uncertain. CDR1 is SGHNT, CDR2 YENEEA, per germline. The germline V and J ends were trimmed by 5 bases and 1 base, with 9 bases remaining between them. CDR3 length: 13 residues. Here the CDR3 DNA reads TGTGCCAGCAGCGAAACAGTTTCCTACGAGCAGTACTTC. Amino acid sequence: CASSETVSYEQYF.

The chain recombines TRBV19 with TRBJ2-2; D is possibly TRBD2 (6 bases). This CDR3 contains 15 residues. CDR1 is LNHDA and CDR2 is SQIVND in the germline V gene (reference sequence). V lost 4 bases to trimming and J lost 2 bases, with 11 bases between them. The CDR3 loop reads CASSTTGTNTGELFF. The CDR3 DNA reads TGTGCCAGTAGTACTACCGGGACTAACACCGGGGAGCTGTTTTTT.

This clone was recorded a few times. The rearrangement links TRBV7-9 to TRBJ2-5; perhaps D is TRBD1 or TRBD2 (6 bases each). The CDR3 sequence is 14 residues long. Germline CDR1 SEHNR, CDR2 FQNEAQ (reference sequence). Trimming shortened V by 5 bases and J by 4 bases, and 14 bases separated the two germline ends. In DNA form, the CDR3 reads TGTGCCAGCAGCCCAGGGGTCGGGGGAGAGACCCAGTACTTC. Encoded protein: CASSPGVGGETQYF.

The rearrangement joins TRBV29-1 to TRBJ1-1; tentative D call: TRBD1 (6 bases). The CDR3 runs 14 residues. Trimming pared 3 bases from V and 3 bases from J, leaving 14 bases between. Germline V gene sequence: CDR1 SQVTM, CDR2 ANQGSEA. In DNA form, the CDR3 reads TGCAGCGTTGACTCCGGGACATCGGACACTGAAGCTTTCTTT. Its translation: CSVDSGTSDTEAFF.

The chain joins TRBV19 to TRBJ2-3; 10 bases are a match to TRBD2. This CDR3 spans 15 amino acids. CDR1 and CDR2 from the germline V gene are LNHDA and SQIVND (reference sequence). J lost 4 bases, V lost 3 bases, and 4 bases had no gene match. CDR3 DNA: TGTGCCAGTAGTATTACTAGCGGGGCTGCAGATACGCAGTATTTT. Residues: CASSITSGAADTQYF.

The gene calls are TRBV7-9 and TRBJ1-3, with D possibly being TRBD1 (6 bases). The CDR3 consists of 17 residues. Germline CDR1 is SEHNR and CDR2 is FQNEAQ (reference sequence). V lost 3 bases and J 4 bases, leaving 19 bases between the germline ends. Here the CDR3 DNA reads TGTGCCAGCAGCTTCAGAAAGGACAGAGGAGACGGAAACACCATATATTTT. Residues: CASSFRKDRGDGNTIYF.